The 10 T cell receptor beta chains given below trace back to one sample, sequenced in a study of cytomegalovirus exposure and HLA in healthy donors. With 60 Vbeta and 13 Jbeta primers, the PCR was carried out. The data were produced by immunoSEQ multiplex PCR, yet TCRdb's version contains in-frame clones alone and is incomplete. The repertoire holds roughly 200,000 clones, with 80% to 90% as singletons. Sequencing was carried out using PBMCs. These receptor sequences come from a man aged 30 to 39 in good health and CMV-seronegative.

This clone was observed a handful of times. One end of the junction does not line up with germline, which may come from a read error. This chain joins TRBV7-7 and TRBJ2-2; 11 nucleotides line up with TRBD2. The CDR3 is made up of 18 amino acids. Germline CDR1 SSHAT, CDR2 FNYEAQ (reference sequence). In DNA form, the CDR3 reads TGTGCTAGCAGTACTCTCCATAGCGGGGGGGCGTACACCGGGGAGCTGTTTTTT. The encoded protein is CASSTLHSGGAYTGELFF.

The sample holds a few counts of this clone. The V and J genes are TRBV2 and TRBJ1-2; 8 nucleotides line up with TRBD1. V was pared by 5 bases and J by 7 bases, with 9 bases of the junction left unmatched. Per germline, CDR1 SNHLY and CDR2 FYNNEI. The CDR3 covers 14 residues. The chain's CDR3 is CASSSDRAFLGYTF. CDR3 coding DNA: TGTGCCAGCAGTTCGGACAGGGCCTTTCTTGGCTACACCTTC.

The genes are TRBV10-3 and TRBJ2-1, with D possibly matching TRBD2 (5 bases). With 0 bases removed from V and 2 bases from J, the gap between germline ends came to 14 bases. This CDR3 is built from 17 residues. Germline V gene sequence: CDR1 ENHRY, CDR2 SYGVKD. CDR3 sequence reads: CAISESIGESTYNEQFF. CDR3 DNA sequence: TGTGCCATCAGTGAGTCGATCGGGGAGTCAACCTACAATGAGCAGTTCTTC.

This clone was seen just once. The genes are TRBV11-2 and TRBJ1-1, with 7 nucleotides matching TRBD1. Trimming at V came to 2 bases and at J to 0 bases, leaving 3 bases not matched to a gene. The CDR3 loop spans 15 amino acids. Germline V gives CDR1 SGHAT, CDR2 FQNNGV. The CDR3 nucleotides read TGTGCCAGCAGCTTAATTCAGGGGGTGAACACTGAAGCTTTCTTT. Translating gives CASSLIQGVNTEAFF.

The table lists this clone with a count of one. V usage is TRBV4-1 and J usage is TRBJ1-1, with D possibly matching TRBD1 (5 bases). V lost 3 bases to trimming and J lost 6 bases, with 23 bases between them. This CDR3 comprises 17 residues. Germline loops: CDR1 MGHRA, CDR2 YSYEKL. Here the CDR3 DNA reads TGCGCCAGCAGCCAGGCCGCCGGGTGGGGGGGAAGCCCTGAAGCTTTCTTT. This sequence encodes CASSQAAGWGGSPEAFF.

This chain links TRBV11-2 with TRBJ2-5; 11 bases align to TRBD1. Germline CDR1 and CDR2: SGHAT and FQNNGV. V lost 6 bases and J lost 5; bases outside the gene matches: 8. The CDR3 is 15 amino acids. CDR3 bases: TGTGCCAGCAGGCGTGGACAGGGGGCTGCCGAGACCCAGTACTTC. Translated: CASRRGQGAAETQYF.

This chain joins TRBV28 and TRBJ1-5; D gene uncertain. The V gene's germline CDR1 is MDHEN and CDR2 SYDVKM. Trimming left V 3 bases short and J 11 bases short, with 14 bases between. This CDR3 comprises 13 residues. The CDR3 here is CASSFRLPRAQHF. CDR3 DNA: TGTGCCAGCAGTTTTAGACTACCGCGGGCCCAGCATTTT.

CDR3 sequence: CASSLNYGDTQYF. DNA for the CDR3: TGTGCCAGCAGTTTAAACTACGGGGATACGCAGTATTTT. V is TRBV6-1 and J is TRBJ2-3, with unresolved D. Trimming removed 5 bases from V and 6 bases from J, with 12 bases in between. Germline V gene sequence: CDR1 MNHNS, CDR2 SASEGT. The CDR3 runs 13 residues.

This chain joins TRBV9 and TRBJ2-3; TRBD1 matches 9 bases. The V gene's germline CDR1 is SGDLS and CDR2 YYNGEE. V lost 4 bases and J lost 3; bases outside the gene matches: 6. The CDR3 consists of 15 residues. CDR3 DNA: TGTGCCAGCAGCCCACAGGGGGCAGGAACAGATACGCAGTATTTT. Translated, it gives CASSPQGAGTDTQYF.

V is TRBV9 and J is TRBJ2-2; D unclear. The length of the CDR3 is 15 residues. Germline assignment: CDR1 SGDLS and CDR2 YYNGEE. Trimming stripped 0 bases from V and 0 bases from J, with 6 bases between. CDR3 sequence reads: CASSVGNANTGELFF. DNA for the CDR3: TGTGCCAGCAGCGTAGGTAATGCGAACACCGGGGAGCTGTTTTTT.